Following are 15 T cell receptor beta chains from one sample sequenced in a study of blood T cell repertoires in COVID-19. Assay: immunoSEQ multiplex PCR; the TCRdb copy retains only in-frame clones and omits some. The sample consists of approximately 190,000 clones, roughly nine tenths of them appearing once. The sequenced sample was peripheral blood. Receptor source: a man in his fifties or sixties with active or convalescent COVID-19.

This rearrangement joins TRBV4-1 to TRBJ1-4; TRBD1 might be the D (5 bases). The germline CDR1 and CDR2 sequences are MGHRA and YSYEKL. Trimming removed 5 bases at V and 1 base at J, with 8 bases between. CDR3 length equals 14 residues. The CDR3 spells CASSNGGTNEKLFF. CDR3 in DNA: TGCGCCAGCAGCAACGGGGGAACTAATGAAAAACTGTTTTTT.

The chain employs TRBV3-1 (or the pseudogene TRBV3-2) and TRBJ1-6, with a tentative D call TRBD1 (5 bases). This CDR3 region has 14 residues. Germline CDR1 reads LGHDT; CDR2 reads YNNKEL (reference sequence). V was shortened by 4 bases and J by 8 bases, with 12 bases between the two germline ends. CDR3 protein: CASSLTDDYSPLHF. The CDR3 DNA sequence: TGTGCCAGCAGCCTGACAGACGATTATTCACCCCTCCACTTT.

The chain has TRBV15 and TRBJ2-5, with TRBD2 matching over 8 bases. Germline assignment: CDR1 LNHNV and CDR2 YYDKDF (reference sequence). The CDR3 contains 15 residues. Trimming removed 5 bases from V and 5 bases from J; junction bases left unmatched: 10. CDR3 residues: CATSPRRGAWETQYF. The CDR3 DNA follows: TGTGCCACCAGCCCACGGCGGGGGGCCTGGGAGACCCAGTACTTC. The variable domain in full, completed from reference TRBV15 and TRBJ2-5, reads DAMVIQNPRYQVTQFGKPVTLSCSQTLNHNVMYWYQQKSSQAPKLLFHYYDKDFNNEADTPDNFQSRRPNTSFCFLDIRSPGLGDTAMYLCATSPRRGAWETQYFGPGTRLLVL.

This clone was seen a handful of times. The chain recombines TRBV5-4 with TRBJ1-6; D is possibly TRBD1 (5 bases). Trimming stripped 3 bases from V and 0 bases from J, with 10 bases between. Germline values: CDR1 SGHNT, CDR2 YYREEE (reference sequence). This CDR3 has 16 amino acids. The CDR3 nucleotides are TGTGCCAGCAGCTCCACTACAGGCTCCTATAATTCACCCCTCCACTTT. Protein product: CASSSTTGSYNSPLHF.

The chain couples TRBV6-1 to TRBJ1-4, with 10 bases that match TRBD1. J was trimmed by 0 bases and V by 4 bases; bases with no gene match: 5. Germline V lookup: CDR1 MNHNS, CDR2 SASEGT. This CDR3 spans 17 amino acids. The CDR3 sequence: CASSVGTGVPTNEKLFF. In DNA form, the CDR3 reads TGTGCCAGCAGTGTCGGGACAGGGGTTCCAACTAATGAAAAACTGTTTTTT.

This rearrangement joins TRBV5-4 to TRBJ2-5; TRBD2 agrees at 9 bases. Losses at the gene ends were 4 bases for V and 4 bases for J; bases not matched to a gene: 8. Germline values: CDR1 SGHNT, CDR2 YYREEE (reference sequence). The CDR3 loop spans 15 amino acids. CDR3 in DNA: TGTGCCAGCAGCCCAGCGGGGGGCGAGGGAGAGACCCAGTACTTC. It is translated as CASSPAGGEGETQYF.

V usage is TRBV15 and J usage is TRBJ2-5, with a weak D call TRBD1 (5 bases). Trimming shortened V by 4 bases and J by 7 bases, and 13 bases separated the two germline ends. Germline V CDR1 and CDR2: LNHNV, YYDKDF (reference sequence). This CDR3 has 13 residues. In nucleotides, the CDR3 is TGTGCCACCAGCACAGGGCCGGTTGGGACCCAGTACTTC. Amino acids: CATSTGPVGTQYF.

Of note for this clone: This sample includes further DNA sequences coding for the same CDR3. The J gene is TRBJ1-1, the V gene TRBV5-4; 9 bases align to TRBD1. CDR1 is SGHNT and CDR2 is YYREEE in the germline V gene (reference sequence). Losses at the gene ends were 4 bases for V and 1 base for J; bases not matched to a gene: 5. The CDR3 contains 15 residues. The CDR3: CASSLPGQGNTEAFF. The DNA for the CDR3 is TGTGCCAGCAGCCTTCCGGGACAGGGGAACACTGAAGCTTTCTTT. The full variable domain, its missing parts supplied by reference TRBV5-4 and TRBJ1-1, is ETGVTQSPTHLIKTRGQQVTLRCSSQSGHNTVSWYQQALGQGPQFIFQYYREEENGRGNFPPRFSGLQFPNYSSELNVNALELDDSALYLCASSLPGQGNTEAFFGQGTRLTVV.

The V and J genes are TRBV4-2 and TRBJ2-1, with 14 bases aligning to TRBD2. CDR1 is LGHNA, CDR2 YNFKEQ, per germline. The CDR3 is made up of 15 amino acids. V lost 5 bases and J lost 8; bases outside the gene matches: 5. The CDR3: CASSARLAGGHEQFF. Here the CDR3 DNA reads TGTGCCAGCAGCGCCCGACTAGCGGGGGGGCATGAGCAGTTCTTC.

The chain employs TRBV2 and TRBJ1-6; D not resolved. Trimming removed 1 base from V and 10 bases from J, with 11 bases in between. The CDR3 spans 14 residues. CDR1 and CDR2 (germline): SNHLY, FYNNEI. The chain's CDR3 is CASSEDHSGSPLHF. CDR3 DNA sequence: TGTGCCAGCAGTGAAGACCACTCGGGGTCACCCCTCCACTTT. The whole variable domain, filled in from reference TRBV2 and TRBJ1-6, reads EPEVTQTPSHQVTQMGQEVILRCVPISNHLYFYWYRQILGQKVEFLVSFYNNEISEKSEIFDDQFSVERPDGSNFTLKIRSTKLEDSAMYFCASSEDHSGSPLHFGNGTRLTVT.

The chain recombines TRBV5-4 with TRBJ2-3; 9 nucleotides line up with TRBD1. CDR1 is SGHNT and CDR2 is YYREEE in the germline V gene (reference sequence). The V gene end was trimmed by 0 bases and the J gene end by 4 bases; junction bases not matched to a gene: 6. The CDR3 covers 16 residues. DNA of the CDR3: TGTGCCAGCAGCTTGGGCGGGACAGGGAGAGCAGATACGCAGTATTTT. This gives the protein CASSLGGTGRADTQYF.

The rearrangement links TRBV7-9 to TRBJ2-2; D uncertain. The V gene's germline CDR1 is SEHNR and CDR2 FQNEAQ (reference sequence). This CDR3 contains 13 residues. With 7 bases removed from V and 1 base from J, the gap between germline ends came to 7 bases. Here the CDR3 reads CASTPENTGELFF. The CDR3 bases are TGTGCCAGCACCCCAGAGAACACCGGGGAGCTGTTTTTT. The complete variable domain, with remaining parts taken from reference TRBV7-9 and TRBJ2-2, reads DTGVSQNPRHKITKRGQNVTFRCDPISEHNRLYWYRQTLGQGPEFLTYFQNEAQLEKSRLLSDRFSAERPKGSFSTLEIQRTEQGDSAMYLCASTPENTGELFFGEGSRLTVL.

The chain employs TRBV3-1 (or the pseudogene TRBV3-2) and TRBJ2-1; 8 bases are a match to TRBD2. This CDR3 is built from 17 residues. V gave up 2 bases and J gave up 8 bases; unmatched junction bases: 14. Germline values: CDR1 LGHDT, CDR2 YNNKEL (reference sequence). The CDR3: CASSQYRTKRGTDEQFF. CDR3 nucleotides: TGTGCCAGCAGCCAATATCGGACTAAGCGGGGGACGGATGAGCAGTTCTTC.

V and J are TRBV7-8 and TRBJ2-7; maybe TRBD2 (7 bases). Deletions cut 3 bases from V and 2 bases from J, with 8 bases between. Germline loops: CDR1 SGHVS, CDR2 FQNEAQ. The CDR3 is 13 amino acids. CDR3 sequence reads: CASSFGGPYEQYF. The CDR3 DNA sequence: TGTGCCAGCAGCTTCGGGGGGCCCTACGAGCAGTACTTC.

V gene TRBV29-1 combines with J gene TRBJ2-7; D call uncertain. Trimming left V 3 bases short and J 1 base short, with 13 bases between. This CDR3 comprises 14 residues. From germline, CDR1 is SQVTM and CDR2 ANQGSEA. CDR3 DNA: TGCAGCGTTGAGATGGGCAGTCTTTCCTACGAGCAGTACTTC. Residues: CSVEMGSLSYEQYF.